A selection of T cell receptor beta chains follows, all from one sample in a study of blood T cells in healthy people across ages. TCRdb reprocessed the 5' RACE reads via MiXCR and lists one record per CDR3 protein. Among 1.5 million to 2 million distinct CDR3 sequences listed, roughly 28% were seen once. The specimen was blood. These receptors were taken from a woman in her twenties or thirties in good health. Both conserved end residues are part of each CDR3. The D gene is left open where the match is weak. Some rows have no size entry. The others give once, few or many, or a class for an expanded clone.

cdr3_aa: CASSESGTRPYEQYF; cdr3_nt: TGTGCCAGTAGTGAATCCGGGACTAGGCCCTACGAGCAGTACTTC; j_call: TRBJ2-7; d_call: TRBD2; clone_size: NA; v_call: TRBV25-1
cdr3_aa: CASSYSVPREINPDTQYF; cdr3_nt: TGTGCCAGCAGTTACTCCGTTCCGCGGGAGATTAACCCAGATACGCAGTATTTT; j_call: TRBJ2-3; d_call: TRBD2; clone_size: many; v_call: TRBV6-5
cdr3_aa: CASSLGDDRPYGYTF; cdr3_nt: TGTGCCAGCAGCTTAGGGGATGACAGGCCCTATGGCTACACCTTC; j_call: TRBJ1-2; d_call: NA; clone_size: NA; v_call: TRBV11-2
cdr3_aa: CASSEIRTYGYTF; cdr3_nt: TGCGCCAGCAGTGAAATTCGTACCTATGGCTACACCTTC; j_call: TRBJ1-2; d_call: NA; clone_size: many; v_call: TRBV4-1
cdr3_aa: CASRGTWSNTEAFF; cdr3_nt: TGTGCCAGCAGGGGTACATGGTCGAACACTGAAGCTTTCTTT; j_call: TRBJ1-1; d_call: NA; clone_size: NA; v_call: TRBV28
cdr3_aa: CASSQETVDTQYF; cdr3_nt: TGCGCCAGCAGCCAAGAGACCGTTGATACGCAGTATTTT; j_call: TRBJ2-3; d_call: NA; clone_size: NA; v_call: TRBV4-3
cdr3_aa: CASSFGRDQSSYNEQFF; cdr3_nt: TGCGCCAGCAGCTTTGGGCGGGATCAGAGCTCCTACAATGAGCAGTTCTTC; j_call: TRBJ2-1; d_call: NA; clone_size: many; v_call: TRBV5-1
cdr3_aa: CASSPNSRSRAYTWKAFF; cdr3_nt: TGTGCCAGCAGCCCGAATTCCCGGTCCCGGGCTTATACGTGGAAAGCTTTCTTT; j_call: TRBJ1-1; d_call: NA; clone_size: NA; v_call: TRBV14
cdr3_aa: CASSQGPAGTDTQYF; cdr3_nt: TGTGCCAGCAGCCAAGGGCCAGCGGGGACAGATACGCAGTATTTT; j_call: TRBJ2-3; d_call: TRBD2; clone_size: many; v_call: TRBV7-3
cdr3_aa: CASSQATRGNTEAFF; cdr3_nt: TGTGCCAGCAGCCAAGCGACGAGGGGTAACACTGAAGCTTTCTTT; j_call: TRBJ1-1; d_call: NA; clone_size: NA; v_call: TRBV3-1
cdr3_aa: CASSRVSGITYEQYF; cdr3_nt: TGTGCCAGCAGCCGCGTTAGCGGGATAACCTACGAGCAGTACTTC; j_call: TRBJ2-7; d_call: TRBD2; clone_size: NA; v_call: TRBV7-9
cdr3_aa: CASSFRLQETQYF; cdr3_nt: TGTGCCAGCAGTTTTAGACTTCAAGAGACCCAGTACTTC; j_call: TRBJ2-5; d_call: NA; clone_size: many; v_call: TRBV7-2
cdr3_aa: CASSLTASSGANVLTF; cdr3_nt: TGCGCCAGCAGCTTGACCGCCAGCTCTGGGGCCAACGTCCTGACTTTC; j_call: TRBJ2-6; d_call: NA; clone_size: NA; v_call: TRBV5-1
cdr3_aa: CASSDGDGYEQYF; cdr3_nt: TGTGCCAGCAGTGATGGTGACGGATACGAGCAGTACTTC; j_call: TRBJ2-7; d_call: NA; clone_size: NA; v_call: TRBV6-1
cdr3_aa: CASSFTYNRDRNDQPQHF; cdr3_nt: TGTGCCAGCAGCTTCACCTATAACCGGGACAGGAACGATCAGCCCCAGCATTTT; j_call: TRBJ1-5; d_call: TRBD1; clone_size: NA; v_call: TRBV7-9
cdr3_aa: CASSGRQFTEAFF; cdr3_nt: TGTGCCAGCAGTGGTCGACAGTTCACTGAAGCTTTCTTT; j_call: TRBJ1-1; d_call: NA; clone_size: NA; v_call: TRBV2
cdr3_aa: CASSSGTRPPETQYF; cdr3_nt: TGTGCCAGCAGTTCCGGTACTAGACCCCCAGAGACCCAGTACTTC; j_call: TRBJ2-5; d_call: NA; clone_size: few; v_call: TRBV6-2/TRBV6-3
cdr3_aa: CSASPGTHLAEAFF; cdr3_nt: TGCAGTGCTAGCCCCGGGACACACTTGGCTGAAGCTTTCTTT; j_call: TRBJ1-1; d_call: NA; clone_size: few; v_call: TRBV20-1
cdr3_aa: CASSLGSGRGNEQFF; cdr3_nt: TGTGCCAGCAGCTTAGGTAGCGGGAGAGGGAATGAGCAGTTCTTC; j_call: TRBJ2-1; d_call: TRBD2; clone_size: many; v_call: TRBV7-2
cdr3_aa: CASSNRGQGSTDTQYF; cdr3_nt: TGTGCCAGTAGTAACAGAGGACAGGGAAGCACAGATACGCAGTATTTT; j_call: TRBJ2-3; d_call: TRBD1; clone_size: NA; v_call: TRBV19
cdr3_aa: CSVPTGGYEQYF; cdr3_nt: TGCAGCGTTCCCACAGGGGGCTACGAGCAGTACTTC; j_call: TRBJ2-7; d_call: TRBD1; clone_size: many; v_call: TRBV29-1
cdr3_aa: CASSQDTANTDTQYF; cdr3_nt: TGCGCCAGCAGCCAAGATACCGCAAACACAGATACGCAGTATTTT; j_call: TRBJ2-3; d_call: NA; clone_size: NA; v_call: TRBV4-3
cdr3_aa: CAISESDISNQPQHF; cdr3_nt: TGTGCCATCAGTGAGTCGGACATTAGCAATCAGCCCCAGCATTTT; j_call: TRBJ1-5; d_call: NA; clone_size: many; v_call: TRBV10-3
cdr3_aa: CASSFRRTRETSGSLSLADTQYF; cdr3_nt: TGTGCCAGCAGCTTTAGACGAACCCGGGAGACTAGCGGGAGTCTTAGTCTGGCAGATACGCAGTATTTT; j_call: TRBJ2-3; d_call: TRBD2; clone_size: few; v_call: TRBV7-8
cdr3_aa: CSANGDRYHEQYF; cdr3_nt: TGCAGCGCGAACGGGGACAGGTACCACGAGCAGTACTTC; j_call: TRBJ2-7; d_call: TRBD1; clone_size: many; v_call: TRBV29-1
cdr3_aa: CSVRDRSVTLHF; cdr3_nt: TGCAGCGTCCGGGACAGGAGTGTGACCCTCCACTTT; j_call: TRBJ1-6; d_call: TRBD1; clone_size: NA; v_call: TRBV29-1
cdr3_aa: CSVAREVGQPQHF; cdr3_nt: TGCAGCGTGGCCCGGGAGGTCGGGCAGCCCCAGCATTTT; j_call: TRBJ1-5; d_call: NA; clone_size: few; v_call: TRBV29-1
cdr3_aa: CAISDGGAANYGYTF; cdr3_nt: TGTGCCATCAGTGACGGAGGAGCAGCTAACTATGGCTACACCTTC; j_call: TRBJ1-2; d_call: NA; clone_size: NA; v_call: TRBV10-3
cdr3_aa: CASSYSGGEGETQYF; cdr3_nt: TGTGCCAGCAGTTACTCCGGGGGGGAAGGAGAGACCCAGTACTTC; j_call: TRBJ2-5; d_call: TRBD2; clone_size: few; v_call: TRBV6-2/TRBV6-3
cdr3_aa: CASSKGLAGMETQYF; cdr3_nt: TGTGCCAGCTCAAAAGGACTAGCGGGAATGGAGACCCAGTACTTC; j_call: TRBJ2-5; d_call: TRBD2; clone_size: few; v_call: TRBV18
cdr3_aa: CASSVGGQGNTEQYF; cdr3_nt: TGTGCCAGCAGCGTAGGGGGACAGGGGAATACCGAGCAGTACTTC; j_call: TRBJ2-7; d_call: TRBD1; clone_size: many; v_call: TRBV9
cdr3_aa: CASSFSSGPAPNTEAFF; cdr3_nt: TGTGCCAGCAGTTTTTCCTCAGGGCCAGCCCCGAACACTGAAGCTTTCTTT; j_call: TRBJ1-1; d_call: NA; clone_size: NA; v_call: TRBV12-3/TRBV12-4
cdr3_aa: CASSTGTSGSTEQYF; cdr3_nt: TGCGCCAGCAGCACCGGGACTAGCGGCTCCACCGAGCAGTACTTC; j_call: TRBJ2-7; d_call: TRBD2; clone_size: NA; v_call: TRBV5-1
cdr3_aa: CTSSLAEGAPQETQYF; cdr3_nt: TGTACCAGCAGCTTAGCCGAGGGGGCCCCACAAGAGACCCAGTACTTC; j_call: TRBJ2-5; d_call: TRBD1; clone_size: NA; v_call: TRBV7-6
cdr3_aa: CASSLGRGRPGQETQYF; cdr3_nt: TGTGCCAGCAGTTTAGGAAGGGGGCGCCCCGGCCAAGAGACCCAGTACTTC; j_call: TRBJ2-5; d_call: TRBD1; clone_size: NA; v_call: TRBV27
cdr3_aa: CASGGTDLPYNEQFF; cdr3_nt: TGTGCCAGCGGAGGGACCGATCTCCCTTACAATGAGCAGTTCTTC; j_call: TRBJ2-1; d_call: NA; clone_size: NA; v_call: TRBV28
cdr3_aa: CASLHRVGYEQYF; cdr3_nt: TGCGCCAGCCTCCACAGGGTGGGCTACGAGCAGTACTTC; j_call: TRBJ2-7; d_call: NA; clone_size: NA; v_call: TRBV5-1
cdr3_aa: CSARTSYRTYNEQFF; cdr3_nt: TGCAGTGCTAGGACTAGCTACCGAACCTACAATGAGCAGTTCTTC; j_call: TRBJ2-1; d_call: TRBD2; clone_size: NA; v_call: TRBV20-1
cdr3_aa: CASSAWLLGVTEAFF; cdr3_nt: TGTGCCAGCAGCGCATGGTTGTTGGGGGTAACTGAAGCTTTCTTT; j_call: TRBJ1-1; d_call: NA; clone_size: NA; v_call: TRBV14
cdr3_aa: CASRRQNNSPLHF; cdr3_nt: TGCGCCAGTCGGAGGCAGAATAATTCACCCCTCCACTTT; j_call: TRBJ1-6; d_call: NA; clone_size: few; v_call: TRBV5-1
cdr3_aa: CASSLEGASGELFF; cdr3_nt: TGTGCCAGCAGCTTAGAGGGGGCCTCCGGGGAGCTGTTTTTT; j_call: TRBJ2-2; d_call: TRBD1; clone_size: few; v_call: TRBV13
cdr3_aa: CASSHASAGGQETQYF; cdr3_nt: TGCGCCAGCAGCCACGCCTCAGCGGGGGGGCAGGAGACCCAGTACTTC; j_call: TRBJ2-5; d_call: TRBD2; clone_size: NA; v_call: TRBV5-1
cdr3_aa: CAWTKSRYSYEQYF; cdr3_nt: TGTGCCTGGACCAAATCGAGATATTCCTACGAGCAGTACTTC; j_call: TRBJ2-7; d_call: NA; clone_size: NA; v_call: TRBV30
cdr3_aa: CASSQARTGFNEQYF; cdr3_nt: TGCGCCAGCAGCCAAGCTCGTACAGGGTTCAACGAGCAGTACTTC; j_call: TRBJ2-7; d_call: NA; clone_size: few; v_call: TRBV4-1
cdr3_aa: CATSTGQGDYEQYF; cdr3_nt: TGTGCCACCAGCACAGGTCAGGGAGACTACGAGCAGTACTTC; j_call: TRBJ2-7; d_call: NA; clone_size: many; v_call: TRBV15